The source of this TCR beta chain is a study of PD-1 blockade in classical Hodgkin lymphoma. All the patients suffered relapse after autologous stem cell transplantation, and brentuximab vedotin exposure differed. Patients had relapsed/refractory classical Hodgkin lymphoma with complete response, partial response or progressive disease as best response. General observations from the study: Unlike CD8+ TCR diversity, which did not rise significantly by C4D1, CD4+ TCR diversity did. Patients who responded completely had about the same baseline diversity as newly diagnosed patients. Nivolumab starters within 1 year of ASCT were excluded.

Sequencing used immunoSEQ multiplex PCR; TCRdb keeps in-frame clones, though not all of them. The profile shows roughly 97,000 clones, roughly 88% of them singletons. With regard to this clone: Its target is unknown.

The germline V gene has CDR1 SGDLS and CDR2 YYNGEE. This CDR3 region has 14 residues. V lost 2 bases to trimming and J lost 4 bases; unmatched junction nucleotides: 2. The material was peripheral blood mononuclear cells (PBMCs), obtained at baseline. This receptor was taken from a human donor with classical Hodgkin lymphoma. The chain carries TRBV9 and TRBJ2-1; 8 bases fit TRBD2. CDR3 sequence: CASSVTGGYNEQFF. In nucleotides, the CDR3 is TGTGCCAGCAGCGTTACGGGAGGGTACAATGAGCAGTTCTTC.